This T cell receptor beta chain was found in a study of cytomegalovirus exposure and HLA in healthy donors. Findings and limits, study-wide: TCR beta sequences reportedly predicted most subjects' HLA-A and HLA-B alleles accurately. Reported performance of the classifier showed diagnosis of cytomegalovirus status with high specificity and sensitivity. Serostatus for CMV was the only available immune exposure information.

Both 60 Vbeta primers and 13 Jbeta primers went into the PCR. TCRdb's table, derived via immunoSEQ multiplex PCR, lists solely in-frame clones and lacks some. Of about 140,000 clones detected, around 80% appear once; the ten largest clones hold under 10%. Between the trimmed V and J ends, which lost 5 bases and 0 bases, there was a span of 13 bases. The CDR3 totals 15 residues. Germline assignment: CDR1 SGHAT and CDR2 FQNNGV. On this clone itself: As yet, its antigen is unknown.

This clonotype was sampled from a woman aged 60 to 75 in good health and CMV-seropositive. The chain couples TRBV11-2 to TRBJ1-1; tentative D call: TRBD1 (6 bases). Source material: PBMCs. Here the CDR3 DNA reads TGTGCCAGCAGCGCCCGGACAGCGATGAACACTGAAGCTTTCTTT. This encodes CASSARTAMNTEAFF.